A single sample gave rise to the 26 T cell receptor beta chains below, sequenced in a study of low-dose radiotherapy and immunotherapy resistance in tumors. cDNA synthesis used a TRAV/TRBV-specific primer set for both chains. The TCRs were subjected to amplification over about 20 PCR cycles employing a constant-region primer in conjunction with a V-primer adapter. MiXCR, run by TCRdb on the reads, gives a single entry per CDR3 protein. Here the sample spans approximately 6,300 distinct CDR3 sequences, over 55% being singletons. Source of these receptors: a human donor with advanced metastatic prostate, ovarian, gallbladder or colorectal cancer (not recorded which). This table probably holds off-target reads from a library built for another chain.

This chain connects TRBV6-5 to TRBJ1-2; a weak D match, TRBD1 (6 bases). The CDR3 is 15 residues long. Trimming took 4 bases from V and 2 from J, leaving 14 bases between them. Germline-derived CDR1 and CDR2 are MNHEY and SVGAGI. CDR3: CASSSPTGHNYGYTF. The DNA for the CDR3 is TGTGCCAGCAGTTCCCCGACAGGACACAACTATGGCTACACCTTC.

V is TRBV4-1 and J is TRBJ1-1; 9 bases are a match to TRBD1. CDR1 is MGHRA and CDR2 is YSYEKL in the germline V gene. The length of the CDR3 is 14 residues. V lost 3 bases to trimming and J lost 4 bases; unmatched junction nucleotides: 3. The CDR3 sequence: CASSQGQGLTEAFF. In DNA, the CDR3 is TGCGCCAGCAGCCAGGGACAGGGACTCACTGAAGCTTTCTTT.

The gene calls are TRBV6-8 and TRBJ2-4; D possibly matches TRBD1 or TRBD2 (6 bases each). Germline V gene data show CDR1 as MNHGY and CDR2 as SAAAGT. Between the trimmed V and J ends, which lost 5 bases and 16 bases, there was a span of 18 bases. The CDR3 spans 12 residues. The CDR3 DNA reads TGTGCCAGCAGTGACCTCGTGGGGGCGGGATACTTC. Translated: CASSDLVGAGYF.

The CDR3 reads CSVEGDGGTGLREQYF. In nucleotides, the CDR3 is TGCAGCGTTGAAGGAGATGGCGGGACGGGGCTTAGGGAGCAGTACTTC. The genes are TRBV29-1 and TRBJ2-7, with D possibly matching TRBD2 (6 bases). This CDR3 comprises 16 residues. The V and J ends lost 1 base and 7 bases respectively, with 23 bases between them. Looked up from germline, CDR1 is SQVTM and CDR2 is ANQGSEA.

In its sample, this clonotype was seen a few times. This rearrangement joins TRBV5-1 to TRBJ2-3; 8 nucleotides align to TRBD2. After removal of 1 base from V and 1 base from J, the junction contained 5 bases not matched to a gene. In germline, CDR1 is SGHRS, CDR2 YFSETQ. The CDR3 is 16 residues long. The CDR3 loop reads CASSLNGGARTDTQYF. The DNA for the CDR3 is TGCGCCAGCAGCTTGAACGGGGGGGCACGCACAGATACGCAGTATTTT.

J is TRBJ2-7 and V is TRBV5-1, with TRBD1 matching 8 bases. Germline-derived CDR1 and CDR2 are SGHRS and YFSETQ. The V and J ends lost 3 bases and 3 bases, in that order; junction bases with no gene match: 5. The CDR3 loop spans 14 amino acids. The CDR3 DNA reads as TGCGCCAGCAGCTCTTGGACAGGGAACTACGAGCAGTACTTC. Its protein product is CASSSWTGNYEQYF.

The CDR3 region is CASSHLGDRGYNEQFF. The CDR3 DNA is TGTGCCAGCAGCCACCTCGGGGACAGGGGCTACAATGAGCAGTTCTTC. The V gene is TRBV14, the J gene TRBJ2-1, with 10 bases lining up with TRBD1. V lost 3 bases to trimming and J lost 3 bases; unmatched junction nucleotides: 5. This CDR3 has 16 amino acids. Germline V CDR1 and CDR2: SGHDN, FVKESK.

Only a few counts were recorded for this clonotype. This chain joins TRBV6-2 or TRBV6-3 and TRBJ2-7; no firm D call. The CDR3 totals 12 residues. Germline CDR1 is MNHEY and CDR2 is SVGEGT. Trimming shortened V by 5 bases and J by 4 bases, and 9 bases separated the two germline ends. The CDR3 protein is CASSVLGYEQYF. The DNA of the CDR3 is TGTGCCAGCAGTGTTCTAGGTTACGAGCAGTACTTC.

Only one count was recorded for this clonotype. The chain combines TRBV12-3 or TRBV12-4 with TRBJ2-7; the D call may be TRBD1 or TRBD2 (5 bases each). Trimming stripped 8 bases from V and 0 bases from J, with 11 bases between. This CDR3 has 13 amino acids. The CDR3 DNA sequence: TGTGCCAGCCGGGGACCTAGCTCCTACGAGCAGTACTTC. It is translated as CASRGPSSYEQYF.

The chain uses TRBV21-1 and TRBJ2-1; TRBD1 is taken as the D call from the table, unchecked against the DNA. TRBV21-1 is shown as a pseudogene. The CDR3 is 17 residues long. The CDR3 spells CASTKRGQGASAGGQFF. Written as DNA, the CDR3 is TGTGCCAGCACCAAACGTGGGCAGGGGGCGTCGGCAGGTGGGCAGTTCTTC.

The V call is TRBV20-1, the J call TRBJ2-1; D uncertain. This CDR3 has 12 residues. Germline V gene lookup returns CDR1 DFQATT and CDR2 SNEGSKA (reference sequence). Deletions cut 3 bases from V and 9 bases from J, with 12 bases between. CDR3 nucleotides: TGCAGTGCTAGGAGGACCGTGATTGAGCAGTTCTTC. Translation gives CSARRTVIEQFF.

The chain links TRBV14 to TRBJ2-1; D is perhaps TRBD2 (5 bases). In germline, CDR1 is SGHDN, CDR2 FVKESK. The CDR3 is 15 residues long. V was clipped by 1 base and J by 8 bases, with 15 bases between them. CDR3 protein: CASSQAAQPGDEQFF. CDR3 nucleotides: TGTGCCAGCAGCCAAGCAGCTCAGCCCGGGGATGAGCAGTTCTTC.

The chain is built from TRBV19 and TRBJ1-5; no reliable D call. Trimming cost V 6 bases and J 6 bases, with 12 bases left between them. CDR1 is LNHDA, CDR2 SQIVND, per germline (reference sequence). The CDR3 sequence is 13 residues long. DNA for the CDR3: TGTGCCAGTAGGGAGTCCGTAGGTCAGCCCCAGCATTTT. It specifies CASRESVGQPQHF.

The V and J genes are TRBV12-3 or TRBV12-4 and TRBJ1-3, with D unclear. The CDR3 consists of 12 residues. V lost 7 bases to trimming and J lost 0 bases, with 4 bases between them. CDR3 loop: CASISSGNTIYF. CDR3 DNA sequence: TGTGCCAGCATCAGCTCTGGAAACACCATATATTTT.

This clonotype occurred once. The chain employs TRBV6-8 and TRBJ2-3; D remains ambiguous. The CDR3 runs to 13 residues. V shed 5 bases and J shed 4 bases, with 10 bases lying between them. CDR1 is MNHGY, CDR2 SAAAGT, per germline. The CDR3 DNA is TGTGCCAGCAGTGACGCCTTGGCAGATACGCAGTATTTT. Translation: CASSDALADTQYF.

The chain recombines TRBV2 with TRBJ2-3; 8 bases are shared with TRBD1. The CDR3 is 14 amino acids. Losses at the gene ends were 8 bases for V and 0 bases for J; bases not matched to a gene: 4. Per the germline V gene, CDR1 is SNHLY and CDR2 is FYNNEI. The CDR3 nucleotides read TGTGCCAGCCAGGGGGCACAGAGCACAGATACGCAGTATTTT. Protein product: CASQGAQSTDTQYF.

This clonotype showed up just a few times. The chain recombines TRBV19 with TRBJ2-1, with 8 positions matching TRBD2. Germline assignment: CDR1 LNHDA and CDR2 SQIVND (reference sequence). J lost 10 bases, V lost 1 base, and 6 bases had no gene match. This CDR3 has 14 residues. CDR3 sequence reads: CASSIGGSGGEQFF. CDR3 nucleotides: TGTGCCAGTAGTATAGGCGGCAGCGGGGGAGAGCAGTTCTTC.

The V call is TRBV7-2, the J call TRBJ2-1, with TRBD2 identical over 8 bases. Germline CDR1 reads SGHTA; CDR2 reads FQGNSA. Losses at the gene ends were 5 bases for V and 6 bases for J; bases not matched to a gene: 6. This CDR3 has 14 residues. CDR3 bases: TGTGCCAGCAGCCCCCCGGGACTAGGCAATGAGCAGTTCTTC. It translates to CASSPPGLGNEQFF.

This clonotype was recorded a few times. The CDR3 here is CSARDNFDPTGGETQYF. The CDR3 DNA is TGCAGTGCTAGAGATAATTTCGACCCAACTGGTGGGGAGACCCAGTACTTC. This chain uses TRBV20-1 with TRBJ2-5; D not certain. The CDR3 extends over 17 amino acids. V was clipped by 0 bases and J by 5 bases, with 22 bases between them. Germline V lookup: CDR1 DFQATT, CDR2 SNEGSKA (reference sequence).

The CDR3 here is CAIKASTDTQYF. The CDR3 DNA reads TGTGCCATCAAGGCCTCCACAGATACGCAGTATTTT. The chain employs TRBV10-3 and TRBJ2-3; no firm D call. CDR3 length equals 12 residues. Deletions cut 7 bases from V and 2 bases from J, with 7 bases between. Germline V gene lookup returns CDR1 ENHRY and CDR2 SYGVKD.

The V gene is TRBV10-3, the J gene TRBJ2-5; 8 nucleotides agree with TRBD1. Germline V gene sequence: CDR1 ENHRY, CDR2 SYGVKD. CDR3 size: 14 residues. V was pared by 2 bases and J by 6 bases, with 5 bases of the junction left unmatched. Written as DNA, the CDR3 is TGTGCCATCAGTGAGGGTACAGGGGGTCAGACCCAGTACTTC. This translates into CAISEGTGGQTQYF.

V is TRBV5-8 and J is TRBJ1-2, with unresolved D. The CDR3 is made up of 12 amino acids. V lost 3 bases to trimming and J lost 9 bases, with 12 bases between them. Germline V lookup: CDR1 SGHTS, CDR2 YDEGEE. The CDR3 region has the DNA TGTGCCAGCAGCTGGGCCCCGCCGAGCTACACCTTC. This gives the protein CASSWAPPSYTF.

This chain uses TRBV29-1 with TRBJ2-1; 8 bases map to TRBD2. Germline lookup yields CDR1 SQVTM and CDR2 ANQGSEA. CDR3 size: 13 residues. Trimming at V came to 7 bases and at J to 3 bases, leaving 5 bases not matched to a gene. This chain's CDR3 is CSAPGGGYNEQFF. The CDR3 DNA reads TGCAGCGCCCCGGGAGGGGGCTACAATGAGCAGTTCTTC.

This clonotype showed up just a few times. CDR3 residues: CSAGTGGFEAFF. The CDR3 DNA sequence: TGCAGCGCTGGGACAGGGGGCTTTGAAGCTTTCTTT. The V gene is TRBV29-1, the J gene TRBJ1-1, with 12 positions matching TRBD1. The germline V gene encodes CDR1 SQVTM and CDR2 ANQGSEA. Unmatched junction bases numbered 4, after V lost 7 bases and J lost 7 bases. CDR3 length: 12 amino acids.

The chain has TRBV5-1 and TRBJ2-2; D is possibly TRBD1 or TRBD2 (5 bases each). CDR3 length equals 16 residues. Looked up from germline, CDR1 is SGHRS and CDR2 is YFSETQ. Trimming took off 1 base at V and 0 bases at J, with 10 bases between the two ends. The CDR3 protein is CASSLTGATNTGELFF. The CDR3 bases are TGCGCCAGCAGCTTGACCGGGGCAACGAACACCGGGGAGCTGTTTTTT.

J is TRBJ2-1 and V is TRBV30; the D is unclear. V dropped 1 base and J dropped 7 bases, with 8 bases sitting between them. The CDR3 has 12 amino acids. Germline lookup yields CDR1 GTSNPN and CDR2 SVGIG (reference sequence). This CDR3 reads CAWSGKVNEQFF. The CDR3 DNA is TGTGCCTGGAGTGGCAAGGTTAATGAGCAGTTCTTC.